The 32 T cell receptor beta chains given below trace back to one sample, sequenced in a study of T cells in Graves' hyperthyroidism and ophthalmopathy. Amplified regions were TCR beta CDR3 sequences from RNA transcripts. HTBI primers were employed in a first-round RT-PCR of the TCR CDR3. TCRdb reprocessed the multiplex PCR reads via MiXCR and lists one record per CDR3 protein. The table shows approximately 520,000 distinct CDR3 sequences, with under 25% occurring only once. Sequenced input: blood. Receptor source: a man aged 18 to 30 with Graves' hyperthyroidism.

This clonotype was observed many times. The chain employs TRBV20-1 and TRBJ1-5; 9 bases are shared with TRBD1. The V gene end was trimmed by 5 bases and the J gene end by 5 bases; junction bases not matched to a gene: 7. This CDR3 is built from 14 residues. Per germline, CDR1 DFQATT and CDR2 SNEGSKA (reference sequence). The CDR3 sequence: CSAGGDRAHQPQHF. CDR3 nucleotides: TGCAGTGCTGGGGGGGACAGGGCACATCAGCCCCAGCATTTT.

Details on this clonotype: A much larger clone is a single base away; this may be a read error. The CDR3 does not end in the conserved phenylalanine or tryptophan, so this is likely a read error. The CDR3 sequence is CSVVGDRYTGELFV. The CDR3, as DNA: TGCAGCGTTGTGGGGGACAGATACACCGGGGAGCTGTTTGTT. J is TRBJ2-2 and V is TRBV29-1; 7 bases match TRBD1. CDR1 is SQVTM and CDR2 is ANQGSEA in the germline V gene. The CDR3 has 14 amino acids. V dropped 4 bases and J dropped 3; count of bases not matched to a gene: 5.

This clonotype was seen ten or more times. The CDR3 reads CASSFLTPSYEQYF. The CDR3, as DNA: TGTGCCAGCAGTTTTTTGACGCCTTCCTACGAGCAGTACTTC. The J gene is TRBJ2-7, the V gene TRBV12-3 or TRBV12-4, with D hard to call. The CDR3 loop spans 14 amino acids. V lost 3 bases and J 1 base, leaving 10 bases between the germline ends.

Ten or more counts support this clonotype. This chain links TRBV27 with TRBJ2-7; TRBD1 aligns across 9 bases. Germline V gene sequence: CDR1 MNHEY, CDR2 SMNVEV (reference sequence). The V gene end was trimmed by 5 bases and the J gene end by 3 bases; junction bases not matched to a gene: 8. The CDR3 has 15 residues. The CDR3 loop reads CASSARGQGIYEQYF. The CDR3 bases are TGTGCCAGCAGTGCCCGGGGACAGGGAATCTACGAGCAGTACTTC.

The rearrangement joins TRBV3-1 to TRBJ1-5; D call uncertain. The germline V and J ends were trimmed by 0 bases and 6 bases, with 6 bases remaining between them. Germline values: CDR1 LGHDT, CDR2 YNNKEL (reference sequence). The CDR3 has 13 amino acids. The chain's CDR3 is CASSQDMGQPQHF. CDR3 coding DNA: TGTGCCAGCAGCCAAGACATGGGTCAGCCCCAGCATTTT. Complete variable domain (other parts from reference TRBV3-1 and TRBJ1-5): DTAVSQTPKYLVTQMGNDKSIKCEQNLGHDTMYWYKQDSKKFLKIMFSYNNKELIINETVPNRFSPKSPDKAHLNLHINSLELGDSAVYFCASSQDMGQPQHFGDGTRLSIL.

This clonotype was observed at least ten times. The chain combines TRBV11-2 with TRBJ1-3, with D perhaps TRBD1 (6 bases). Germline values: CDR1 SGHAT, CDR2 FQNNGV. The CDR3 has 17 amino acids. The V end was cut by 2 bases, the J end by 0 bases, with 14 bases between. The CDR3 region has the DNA TGTGCCAGCAGCTTACTTCCCCAGGGGATCTCTGGAAACACCATATATTTT. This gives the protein CASSLLPQGISGNTIYF.

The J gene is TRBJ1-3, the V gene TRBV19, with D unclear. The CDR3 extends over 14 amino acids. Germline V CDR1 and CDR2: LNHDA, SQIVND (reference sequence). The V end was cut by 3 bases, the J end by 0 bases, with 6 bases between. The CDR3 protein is CASSIGYSGNTIYF. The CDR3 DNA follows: TGTGCCAGTAGTATCGGCTACTCTGGAAACACCATATATTTT. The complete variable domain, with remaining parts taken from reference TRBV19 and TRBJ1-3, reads DGGITQSPKYLFRKEGQNVTLSCEQNLNHDAMYWYRQDPGQGLRLIYYSQIVNDFQKGDIAEGYSVSREKKESFPLTVTSAQKNPTAFYLCASSIGYSGNTIYFGEGSWLTVV.

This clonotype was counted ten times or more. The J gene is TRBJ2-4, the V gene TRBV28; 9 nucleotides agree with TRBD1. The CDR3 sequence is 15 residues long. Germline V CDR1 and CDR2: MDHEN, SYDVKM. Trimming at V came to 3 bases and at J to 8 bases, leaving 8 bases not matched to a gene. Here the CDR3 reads CASSFKDRGADIQYF. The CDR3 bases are TGTGCCAGCAGTTTTAAGGACAGGGGAGCGGACATTCAGTACTTC.

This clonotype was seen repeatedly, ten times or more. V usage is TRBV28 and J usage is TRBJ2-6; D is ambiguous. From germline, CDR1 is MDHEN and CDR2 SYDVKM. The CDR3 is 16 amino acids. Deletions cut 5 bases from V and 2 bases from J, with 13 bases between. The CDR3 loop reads CASSPLFEAGANVLTF. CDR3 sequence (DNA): TGTGCCAGCAGTCCCCTCTTTGAGGCTGGGGCCAACGTCCTGACTTTC.

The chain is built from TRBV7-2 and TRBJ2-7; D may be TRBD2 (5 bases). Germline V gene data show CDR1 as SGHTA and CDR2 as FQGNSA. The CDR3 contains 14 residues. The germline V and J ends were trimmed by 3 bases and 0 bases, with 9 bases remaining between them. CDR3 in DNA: TGTGCCAGCAGCTTGGATAGCGCCTCCTACGAGCAGTACTTC. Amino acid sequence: CASSLDSASYEQYF.

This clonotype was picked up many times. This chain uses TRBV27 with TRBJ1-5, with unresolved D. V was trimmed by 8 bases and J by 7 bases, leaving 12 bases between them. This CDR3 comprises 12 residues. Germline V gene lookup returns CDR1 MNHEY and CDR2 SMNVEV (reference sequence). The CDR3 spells CASRTAGQPQHF. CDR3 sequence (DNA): TGTGCCAGCCGGACTGCTGGGCAGCCCCAGCATTTT.

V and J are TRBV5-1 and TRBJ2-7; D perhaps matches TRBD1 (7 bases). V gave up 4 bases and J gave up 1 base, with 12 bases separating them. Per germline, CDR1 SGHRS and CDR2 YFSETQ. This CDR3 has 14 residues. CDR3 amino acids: CASSTGEASYEQYF. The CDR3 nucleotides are TGCGCCAGCAGCACAGGGGAGGCATCCTACGAGCAGTACTTC.

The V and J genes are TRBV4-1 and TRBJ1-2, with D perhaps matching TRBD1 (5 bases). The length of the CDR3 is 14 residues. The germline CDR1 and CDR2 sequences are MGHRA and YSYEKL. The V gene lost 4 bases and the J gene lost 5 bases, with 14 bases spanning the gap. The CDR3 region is CASSRGDAPYGYTF. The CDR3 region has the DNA TGCGCCAGCAGCCGGGGGGACGCCCCGTATGGCTACACCTTC.

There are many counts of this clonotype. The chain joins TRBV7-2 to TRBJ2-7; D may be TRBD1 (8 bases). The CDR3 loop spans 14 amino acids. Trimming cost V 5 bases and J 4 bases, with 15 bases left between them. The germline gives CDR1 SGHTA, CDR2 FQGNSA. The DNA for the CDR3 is TGTGCCAGCAGCGCGTACAGGGGGGGGTACGAGCAGTACTTC. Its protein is CASSAYRGGYEQYF.

The CDR3, as DNA: TGTGCCAGTAGTATAGATGGTGCGGGATATAGCAATCAGCCCCAGCATTTT. Translating gives CASSIDGAGYSNQPQHF. The rearrangement joins TRBV19 to TRBJ1-5; D not certain. Germline loops: CDR1 LNHDA, CDR2 SQIVND (reference sequence). This CDR3 region has 17 residues. Trimming removed 0 bases from V and 0 bases from J, with 12 bases in between. Together with reference TRBV19 and TRBJ1-5, the CDR3 gives the full variable domain: DGGITQSPKYLFRKEGQNVTLSCEQNLNHDAMYWYRQDPGQGLRLIYYSQIVNDFQKGDIAEGYSVSREKKESFPLTVTSAQKNPTAFYLCASSIDGAGYSNQPQHFGDGTRLSIL.

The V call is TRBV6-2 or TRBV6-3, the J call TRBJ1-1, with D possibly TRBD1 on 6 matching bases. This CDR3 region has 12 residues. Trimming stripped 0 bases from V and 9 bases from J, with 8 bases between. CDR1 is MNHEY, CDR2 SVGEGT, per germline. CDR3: CASSYSQGKAFF. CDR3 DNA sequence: TGTGCCAGCAGTTACTCACAGGGAAAAGCTTTCTTT.

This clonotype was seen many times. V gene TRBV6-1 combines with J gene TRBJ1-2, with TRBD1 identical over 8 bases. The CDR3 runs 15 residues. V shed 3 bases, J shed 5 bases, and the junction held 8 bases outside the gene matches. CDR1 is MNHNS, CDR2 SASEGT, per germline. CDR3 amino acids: CASSDLVDRAYGYTF. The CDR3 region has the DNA TGTGCCAGCAGTGACTTAGTGGACAGGGCTTATGGCTACACCTTC.

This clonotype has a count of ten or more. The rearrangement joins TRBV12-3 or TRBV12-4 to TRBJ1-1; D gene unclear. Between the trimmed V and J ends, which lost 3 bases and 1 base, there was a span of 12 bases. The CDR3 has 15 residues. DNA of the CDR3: TGTGCCAGCAGTTTGGTTCGAGGGTGGAACACTGAAGCTTTCTTT. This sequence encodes CASSLVRGWNTEAFF.

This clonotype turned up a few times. CDR3 sequence: CASSSQQGESTDTQYF. The CDR3 DNA follows: TGCGCCAGCAGCTCTCAACAGGGGGAGAGCACAGATACGCAGTATTTT. The chain couples TRBV5-1 to TRBJ2-3, with TRBD1 matching 8 bases. V trimming: 3 bases; J trimming: 0 bases; junction bases outside the gene matches: 6. This CDR3 is 16 amino acids long. Germline loops: CDR1 SGHRS, CDR2 YFSETQ.

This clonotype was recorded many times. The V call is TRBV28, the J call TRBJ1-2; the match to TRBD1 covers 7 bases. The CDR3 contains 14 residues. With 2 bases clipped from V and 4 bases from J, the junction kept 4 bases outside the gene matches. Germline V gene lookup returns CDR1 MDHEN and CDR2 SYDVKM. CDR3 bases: TGTGCCAGCAGTTTAGTTGACAGGGCCTATGGCTACACCTTC. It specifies CASSLVDRAYGYTF.

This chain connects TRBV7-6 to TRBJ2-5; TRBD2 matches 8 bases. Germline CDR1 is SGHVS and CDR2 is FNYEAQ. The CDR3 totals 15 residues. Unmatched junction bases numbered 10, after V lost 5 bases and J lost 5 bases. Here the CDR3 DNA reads TGTGCCAGCAGCCAGTCGGGAGGGCGTCAGGAGACCCAGTACTTC. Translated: CASSQSGGRQETQYF.

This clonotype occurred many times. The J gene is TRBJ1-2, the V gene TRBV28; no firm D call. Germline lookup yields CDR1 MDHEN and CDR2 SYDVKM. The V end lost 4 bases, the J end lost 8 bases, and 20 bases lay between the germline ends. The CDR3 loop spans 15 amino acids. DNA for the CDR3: TGTGCCAGCAGTTCCGACCTGACGGCTAAGGGAGGCTACACCTTC. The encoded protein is CASSSDLTAKGGYTF.

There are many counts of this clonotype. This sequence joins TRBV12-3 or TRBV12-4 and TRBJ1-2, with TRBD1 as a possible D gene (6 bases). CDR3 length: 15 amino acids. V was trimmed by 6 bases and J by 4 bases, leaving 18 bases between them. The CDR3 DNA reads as TGTGCCAGCAGCCTCGGCCCCGGACAGCCCTATGGCTACACCTTC. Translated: CASSLGPGQPYGYTF.

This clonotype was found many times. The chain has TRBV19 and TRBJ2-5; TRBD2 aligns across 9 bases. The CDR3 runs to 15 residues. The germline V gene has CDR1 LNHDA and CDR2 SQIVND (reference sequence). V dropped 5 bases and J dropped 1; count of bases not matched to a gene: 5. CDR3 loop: CASSGLAGSQETQYF. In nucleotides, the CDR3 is TGTGCCAGTAGTGGGCTAGCGGGGAGCCAAGAGACCCAGTACTTC.

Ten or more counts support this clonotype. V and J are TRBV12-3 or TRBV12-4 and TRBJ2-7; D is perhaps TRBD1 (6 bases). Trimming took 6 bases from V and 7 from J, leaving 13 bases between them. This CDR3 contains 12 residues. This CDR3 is CASSHPQGEQYF. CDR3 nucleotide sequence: TGTGCCAGCAGCCATCCACAGGGAGAGCAGTACTTC.

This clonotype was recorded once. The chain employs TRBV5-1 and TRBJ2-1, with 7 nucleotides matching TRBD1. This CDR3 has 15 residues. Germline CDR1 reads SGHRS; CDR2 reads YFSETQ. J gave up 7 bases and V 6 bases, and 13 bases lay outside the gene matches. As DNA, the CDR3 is TGCGCCAGCACCCCCGACAGGGTCGCCGGGAATGAGCAGTTCTTC. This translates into CASTPDRVAGNEQFF.

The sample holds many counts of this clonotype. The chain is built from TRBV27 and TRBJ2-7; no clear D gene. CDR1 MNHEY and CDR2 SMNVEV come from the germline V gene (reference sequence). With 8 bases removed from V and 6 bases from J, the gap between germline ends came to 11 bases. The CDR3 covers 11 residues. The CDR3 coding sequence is TGTGCCAGCCGCGAAGGGTTCGAGCAGTACTTC. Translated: CASREGFEQYF.

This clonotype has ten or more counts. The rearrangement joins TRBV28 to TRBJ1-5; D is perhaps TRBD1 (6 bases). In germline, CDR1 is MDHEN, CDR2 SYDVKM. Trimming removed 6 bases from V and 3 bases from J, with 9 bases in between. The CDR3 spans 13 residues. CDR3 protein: CASRDSSNQPQHF. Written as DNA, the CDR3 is TGTGCCAGCAGGGACAGTTCCAATCAGCCCCAGCATTTT. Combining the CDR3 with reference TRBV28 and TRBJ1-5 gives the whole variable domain DVKVTQSSRYLVKRTGEKVFLECVQDMDHENMFWYRQDPGLGLRLIYFSYDVKMKEKGDIPEGYSVSREKKERFSLILESASTNQTSMYLCASRDSSNQPQHFGDGTRLSIL.

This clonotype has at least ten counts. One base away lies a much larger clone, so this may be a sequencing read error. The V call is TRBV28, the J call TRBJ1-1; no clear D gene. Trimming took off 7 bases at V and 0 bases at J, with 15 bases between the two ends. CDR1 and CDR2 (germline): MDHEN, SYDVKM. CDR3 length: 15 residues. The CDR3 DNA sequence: TGTGCCAGCACCGGAAACGGGTTCATGAACACTGAAGCTTTCTTT. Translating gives CASTGNGFMNTEAFF.

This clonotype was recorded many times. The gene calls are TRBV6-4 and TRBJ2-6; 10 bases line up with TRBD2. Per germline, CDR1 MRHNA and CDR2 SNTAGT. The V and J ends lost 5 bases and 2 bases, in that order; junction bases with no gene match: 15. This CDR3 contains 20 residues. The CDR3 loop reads CASSHQRGGPQKTGANVLTF. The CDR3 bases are TGTGCCAGCAGTCACCAGCGGGGGGGCCCTCAGAAGACTGGGGCCAACGTCCTGACTTTC.

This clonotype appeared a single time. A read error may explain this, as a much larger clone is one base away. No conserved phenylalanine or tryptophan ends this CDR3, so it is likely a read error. CDR3 DNA: TGTGCCAGCACTGGGACCCTCAATCAGCCCCAGCATGTT. Translation: CASTGTLNQPQHV. The J gene is TRBJ1-5, the V gene TRBV28, with D perhaps TRBD1 (5 bases). Germline assignment: CDR1 MDHEN and CDR2 SYDVKM. V lost 7 bases to trimming and J lost 3 bases, with 10 bases between them. CDR3 length equals 13 residues.

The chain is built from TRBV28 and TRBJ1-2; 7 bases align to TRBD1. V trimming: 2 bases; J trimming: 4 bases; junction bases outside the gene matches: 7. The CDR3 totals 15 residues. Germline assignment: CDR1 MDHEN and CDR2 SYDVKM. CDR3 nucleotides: TGTGCCAGCAGTTTAAGACCGGGACAGTCCTATGGCTACACCTTC. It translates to CASSLRPGQSYGYTF.